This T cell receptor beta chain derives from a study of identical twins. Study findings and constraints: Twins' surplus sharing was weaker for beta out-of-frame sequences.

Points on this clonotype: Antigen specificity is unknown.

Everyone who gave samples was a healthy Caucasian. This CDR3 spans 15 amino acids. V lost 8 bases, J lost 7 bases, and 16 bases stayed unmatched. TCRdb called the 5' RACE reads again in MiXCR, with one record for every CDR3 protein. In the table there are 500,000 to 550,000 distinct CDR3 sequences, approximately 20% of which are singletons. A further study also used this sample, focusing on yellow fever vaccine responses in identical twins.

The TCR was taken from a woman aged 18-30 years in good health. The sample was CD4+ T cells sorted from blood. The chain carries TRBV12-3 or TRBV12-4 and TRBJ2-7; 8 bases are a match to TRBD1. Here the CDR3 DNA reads TGTGCCAGCGCATACCGTCGGCAGGGGGCGGGAGAGCAGTACTTC. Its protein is CASAYRRQGAGEQYF.